This T cell receptor beta chain was recovered during a study of OX40 agonist ivuxolimab in advanced cancers. V lost 5 bases and J 4 bases, leaving 12 bases between the germline ends. The CDR3 is 13 residues long. Looked up from germline, CDR1 is SGDLS and CDR2 is YYNGEE. Using immunoSEQ multiplex PCR, the repertoire was profiled, and TCRdb retains in-frame clones only, with some absent. The table shows over 30,000 clones, with approximately 80% occurring only once. The sequencing here drew on CD4+ or CD8+ T cells sorted from blood, taken in a trial of the OX40 agonist ivuxolimab. The clonotype comes from an adult with an advanced solid tumor such as melanoma, head and neck, liver or kidney cancer. The V gene is TRBV9, the J gene TRBJ1-2; D is uncertain. CDR3 amino acids: CASRDVSGYGYTF. CDR3 sequence (DNA): TGTGCCAGCAGGGACGTTTCTGGCTATGGCTACACCTTC.